Each of the 21 T cell receptor beta chains below was sequenced from the same sample in a study of shared clonotypes between healthy human individuals. Terminally differentiated effector memory CD45RA+ cells were left out of the naive CD8 fraction, which was CD45RO-negative and positively selected for CCR7. Profiling relied on immunoSEQ multiplex PCR, and the TCRdb table lists in-frame clones only, not all of them. In the table there are under 700,000 clones, approximately 95% of which are singletons. Material: naive CD8+ T cells sorted from blood. These receptors were obtained from a woman aged 25 to 39 in good health.

This clone was seen only once. Other DNA sequences of this sample code for an identical CDR3. The chain joins TRBV9 to TRBJ2-7; the D gene could be TRBD1 or TRBD2 (5 bases each). The CDR3 length is 14 residues. Trimming cost V 0 bases and J 3 bases, with 10 bases left between them. CDR1 is SGDLS, CDR2 YYNGEE, per germline. CDR3 DNA sequence: TGTGCCAGCAGCGTAGCTAGTGGGGGCTACGAGCAGTACTTC. This translates into CASSVASGGYEQYF. Full variable domain (outside the CDR3, taken from reference TRBV9 and TRBJ2-7): DSGVTQTPKHLITATGQRVTLRCSPRSGDLSVYWYQQSLDQGLQFLIQYYNGEERAKGNILERFSAQQFPDLHSELNLSSLELGDSALYFCASSVASGGYEQYFGPGTRLTVT.

V usage is TRBV27 and J usage is TRBJ2-7; 7 bases are shared with TRBD1. Trimming at V came to 5 bases and at J to 2 bases, leaving 9 bases not matched to a gene. Germline CDR1 reads MNHEY; CDR2 reads SMNVEV (reference sequence). CDR3 length: 15 residues. CDR3 residues: CASSPRGSQAYEQYF. CDR3 coding DNA: TGTGCCAGCAGTCCCAGGGGGAGCCAAGCCTACGAGCAGTACTTC.

The genes are TRBV28 and TRBJ2-7; D is uncertain. V was shortened by 7 bases and J by 3 bases, with 25 bases between the two germline ends. Germline loops: CDR1 MDHEN, CDR2 SYDVKM. This CDR3 has 17 residues. The CDR3 spells CASTLGQPPGVFYEQYF. The CDR3 DNA reads as TGTGCCAGCACCCTTGGGCAGCCCCCAGGAGTTTTCTACGAGCAGTACTTC.

This rearrangement joins TRBV4-2 to TRBJ2-7; D not certain. The germline CDR1 and CDR2 sequences are LGHNA and YNFKEQ. Between the trimmed V and J ends, which lost 2 bases and 3 bases, there was a span of 11 bases. The CDR3 runs 14 residues. The CDR3 loop reads CASSQLGKGYEQYF. The DNA for the CDR3 is TGTGCCAGCAGCCAACTCGGCAAGGGCTACGAGCAGTACTTC.

V and J are TRBV6-5 and TRBJ2-1; no clear D gene. The CDR3 loop spans 15 amino acids. Germline CDR1 and CDR2: MNHEY and SVGAGI. Trimming pared 6 bases from V and 5 bases from J, leaving 17 bases between. The CDR3 is CASRPFAQIDNEQFF. The CDR3 nucleotides read TGTGCCAGCAGACCCTTCGCGCAGATAGACAATGAGCAGTTCTTC.

CDR3 sequence reads: CASSGNAGGDYGYTF. The CDR3 DNA follows: TGTGCCAGCAGCGGGAACGCAGGGGGCGACTATGGCTACACCTTC. The J gene is TRBJ1-2, the V gene TRBV9; TRBD1 matches 8 bases. Per germline, CDR1 SGDLS and CDR2 YYNGEE. V gave up 3 bases and J gave up 3 bases; unmatched junction bases: 7. The CDR3 has 15 residues.

The chain links TRBV6-1 to TRBJ2-7; D gene uncertain. Looked up from germline, CDR1 is MNHNS and CDR2 is SASEGT. This CDR3 has 13 amino acids. The germline V and J ends were trimmed by 1 base and 3 bases, with 7 bases remaining between them. CDR3 amino acids: CASSEDLIYEQYF. The CDR3 DNA follows: TGTGCCAGCAGTGAAGACCTTATCTACGAGCAGTACTTC.

This clone has just a few counts. The chain combines TRBV7-9 with TRBJ1-5, with 9 bases aligning to TRBD1. Looked up from germline, CDR1 is SEHNR and CDR2 is FQNEAQ (reference sequence). With 5 bases clipped from V and 4 bases from J, the junction kept 6 bases outside the gene matches. The CDR3 sequence is 15 residues long. CDR3 sequence reads: CASSTGQGNNQPQHF. Written as DNA, the CDR3 is TGTGCCAGCAGCACAGGACAGGGGAATAATCAGCCCCAGCATTTT. Filled out from reference TRBV7-9 and TRBJ1-5, the complete variable domain reads DTGVSQNPRHKITKRGQNVTFRCDPISEHNRLYWYRQTLGQGPEFLTYFQNEAQLEKSRLLSDRFSAERPKGSFSTLEIQRTEQGDSAMYLCASSTGQGNNQPQHFGDGTRLSIL.

The J gene is TRBJ1-1, the V gene TRBV6-6; tentatively, D is TRBD1 (5 bases). CDR3 length equals 14 residues. The germline V gene has CDR1 MNHNY and CDR2 SVGAGI (reference sequence). V was trimmed by 2 bases and J by 1 base, leaving 8 bases between them. Here the CDR3 DNA reads TGTGCCAGCAGTTACCCCGGGGGGAACACTGAAGCTTTCTTT. Residues: CASSYPGGNTEAFF.

A single count supports this clone. The chain combines TRBV27 with TRBJ2-7; tentative D call: TRBD1 (6 bases). CDR1 MNHEY and CDR2 SMNVEV come from the germline V gene (reference sequence). The germline V and J ends were trimmed by 4 bases and 2 bases, with 12 bases remaining between them. The CDR3 loop spans 14 amino acids. The CDR3 region has the DNA TGTGCCAGCAGTTCGCCGGGACACCCCTACGAGCAGTACTTC. Its translation is CASSSPGHPYEQYF.

This chain links TRBV4-1 with TRBJ2-5; the match to TRBD2 covers 16 bases. The germline V gene has CDR1 MGHRA and CDR2 YSYEKL. With 1 base clipped from V and 5 bases from J, the junction kept 13 bases outside the gene matches. The CDR3 is 20 amino acids. The CDR3 loop reads CASSQGTGTSGRATVETQYF. The CDR3 DNA is TGCGCCAGCAGCCAAGGAACCGGGACTAGCGGGAGGGCCACGGTCGAGACCCAGTACTTC.

The chain has TRBV7-8 and TRBJ1-3, with no clear D. The CDR3 sequence is 15 residues long. The ends were cut back, 5 bases at V and 0 bases at J, with 11 bases in the middle. Germline V lookup: CDR1 SGHVS, CDR2 FQNEAQ. The CDR3 here is CASSLGVGSGNTIYF. CDR3 coding DNA: TGTGCCAGCAGCCTCGGTGTTGGCTCTGGAAACACCATATATTTT.

The chain has TRBV27 and TRBJ2-1, with 8 bases matching TRBD2. The CDR3 is made up of 15 amino acids. Unmatched junction bases numbered 11, after V lost 5 bases and J lost 8 bases. The germline V gene encodes CDR1 MNHEY and CDR2 SMNVEV (reference sequence). DNA of the CDR3: TGTGCCAGCAGTCAAGCCTTAGCGGGAAAGGATGAGCAGTTCTTC. It specifies CASSQALAGKDEQFF.

V usage is TRBV5-6 and J usage is TRBJ2-3, with D perhaps TRBD1 (6 bases). CDR1 SGHDT and CDR2 YYEEEE come from the germline V gene. Trimming removed 2 bases at V and 8 bases at J, with 18 bases between. The CDR3 has 15 residues. The CDR3 coding sequence is TGTGCCAGCAGCTTTGGACAGATCTTGGGCGGTACGCAGTATTTT. Amino acids: CASSFGQILGGTQYF.

The chain employs TRBV6-1 and TRBJ2-3; perhaps TRBD2 as D (5 bases). CDR3 length: 16 residues. The V gene's germline CDR1 is MNHNS and CDR2 SASEGT. Trimming stripped 3 bases from V and 0 bases from J, with 13 bases between. The CDR3 here is CASSERAPWSTDTQYF. In DNA, the CDR3 is TGTGCCAGCAGTGAGAGGGCCCCGTGGAGCACAGATACGCAGTATTTT.

The chain employs TRBV5-4 and TRBJ2-2, with TRBD1 identical over 8 bases. This CDR3 is built from 15 residues. Losses at the gene ends were 4 bases for V and 6 bases for J; bases not matched to a gene: 8. Per germline, CDR1 SGHNT and CDR2 YYREEE (reference sequence). CDR3 sequence reads: CASSRTGYGAGELFF. The CDR3, as DNA: TGTGCCAGCAGCAGGACAGGGTATGGGGCCGGGGAGCTGTTTTTT.

This chain joins TRBV11-2 and TRBJ2-3, with 9 bases identical to TRBD1. Germline V gene data show CDR1 as SGHAT and CDR2 as FQNNGV. The ends lost 0 bases at V and 7 bases at J; junction bases unmatched: 8. CDR3 length: 16 amino acids. Here the CDR3 reads CASSLESRTGENTQYF. The CDR3 DNA reads as TGTGCCAGCAGCTTAGAGAGCCGGACAGGGGAAAATACGCAGTATTTT.

The chain carries TRBV28 and TRBJ1-4, with D perhaps matching TRBD1 (5 bases). Per germline, CDR1 MDHEN and CDR2 SYDVKM. The CDR3 has 20 residues. The V and J ends lost 5 bases and 0 bases respectively, with 25 bases between them. CDR3: CASSPPLDQGRASTNEKLFF. The CDR3 nucleotides are TGTGCCAGCAGTCCCCCTTTAGACCAAGGCAGGGCTTCAACTAATGAAAAACTGTTTTTT.

The chain joins TRBV5-4 to TRBJ2-7; tentatively, D is TRBD1 (5 bases). The CDR3 covers 16 residues. Trimming pared 5 bases from V and 0 bases from J, leaving 18 bases between. Germline loops: CDR1 SGHNT, CDR2 YYREEE (reference sequence). The CDR3 spells CASRGRVDGNSYEQYF. The CDR3 DNA is TGTGCCAGCAGGGGGCGTGTCGACGGCAACTCCTACGAGCAGTACTTC.

V gene TRBV4-1 combines with J gene TRBJ2-5; TRBD2 matches at 9 bases. Looked up from germline, CDR1 is MGHRA and CDR2 is YSYEKL. Trimming took 4 bases from V and 4 from J; bases not matched to a gene: 10. This CDR3 comprises 16 residues. The DNA of the CDR3 is TGCGCCAGCAGCCGAATATGGCGGGAGGGCCGAGAGACCCAGTACTTC. Protein sequence: CASSRIWREGRETQYF.

J is TRBJ1-1 and V is TRBV2, with 8 bases aligning to TRBD1. The CDR3 has 16 amino acids. Germline V gene data show CDR1 as SNHLY and CDR2 as FYNNEI. J was trimmed by 5 bases and V by 2 bases; bases with no gene match: 10. The CDR3 DNA is TGTGCCAGCAGTGAAACCCAGACAGGGGCAAGGACTGAAGCTTTCTTT. Translation: CASSETQTGARTEAFF.